The 29 T cell receptor beta chains presented below share a single source sample, sequenced in a study of naive and memory T cell subsets. Both TRBC1 and TRBC2 were covered by a beta constant-region primer of two equimolar oligonucleotides. Ligated cDNA was amplified by four rounds of PCR with nested alpha and beta constant-region primers and SP2. TCRdb analysed the UMI-ligation and nested PCR reads with MiXCR anew, one entry per CDR3 protein. The sample consists of tens of thousands of distinct CDR3 sequences, roughly 10% of them appearing once. The sequencing input was central memory CD8+ T cells from blood. Receptors were obtained from a human donor in good health.

This clonotype appeared many times. The chain recombines TRBV7-2 with TRBJ2-1; 10 nucleotides match TRBD2. Trimming took 4 bases from V and 8 from J; bases not matched to a gene: 8. The germline V gene has CDR1 SGHTA and CDR2 FQGNSA. CDR3 length: 15 amino acids. The CDR3 here is CASSSTSGNYDEQFF. CDR3 DNA sequence: TGTGCCAGCAGCTCCACTAGCGGGAATTATGATGAGCAGTTCTTC.

This clonotype has a count of ten or more. The rearrangement uses TRBV4-3 and TRBJ2-3, with D tentatively TRBD2 (5 bases). V lost 7 bases and J lost 1, with 12 bases in between. This CDR3 has 14 amino acids. Looked up from germline, CDR1 is LGHNA and CDR2 is YSLEER. The CDR3 DNA reads as TGCGCCAGCACTCGGGATCCGGGCACAGATACGCAGTATTTT. Its protein product is CASTRDPGTDTQYF.

This chain connects TRBV6-5 to TRBJ2-1; the match to TRBD2 covers 10 bases. The germline gives CDR1 MNHEY, CDR2 SVGAGI. The CDR3 loop spans 17 amino acids. After removal of 3 bases from V and 4 bases from J, the junction contained 9 bases not matched to a gene. The DNA for the CDR3 is TGTGCCAGCAGTTATAGTGCTACTAGCGGGACGTACAATGAGCAGTTCTTC. Protein product: CASSYSATSGTYNEQFF.

The gene calls are TRBV6-5 and TRBJ2-7; TRBD2 matches at 8 bases. The ends lost 6 bases at V and 1 base at J; junction bases unmatched: 8. This CDR3 is 15 amino acids long. Germline values: CDR1 MNHEY, CDR2 SVGAGI. The CDR3 is CASSLSGTPSYEQYF. The CDR3, as DNA: TGTGCCAGCAGCCTTAGCGGGACTCCGTCCTACGAGCAGTACTTC.

V and J are TRBV3-1 and TRBJ2-7; D is perhaps TRBD2 (6 bases). This CDR3 spans 17 amino acids. CDR1 and CDR2 (germline): LGHDT, YNNKEL (reference sequence). V shed 0 bases and J shed 4 bases, with 19 bases lying between them. CDR3 nucleotide sequence: TGTGCCAGCAGCCAAGATCAGCACGGAGGGGAAGGATACGAGCAGTACTTC. Its translation: CASSQDQHGGEGYEQYF.

This clonotype was detected a few times. This chain uses TRBV20-1 with TRBJ2-7; D remains ambiguous. Trimming removed 1 base at V and 1 base at J, with 5 bases between. This CDR3 region has 12 residues. Germline CDR1 and CDR2: DFQATT and SNEGSKA (reference sequence). CDR3 nucleotides: TGCAGTGCTAGAGCCGGGTCCTACGAGCAGTACTTC. The encoded protein is CSARAGSYEQYF.

This clonotype rates as medium-sized (0.01 to 0.1%). The chain's CDR3 is CSVPLSGRDYNEQFF. The CDR3 region has the DNA TGCAGCGTTCCCCTTAGCGGGAGAGATTACAATGAGCAGTTCTTC. This rearrangement joins TRBV29-1 to TRBJ2-1; 9 bases align to TRBD2. The CDR3 runs 15 residues. Germline loops: CDR1 SQVTM, CDR2 ANQGSEA. V lost 5 bases to trimming and J lost 4 bases; unmatched junction nucleotides: 9.

This clonotype was seen a handful of times. The chain is built from TRBV10-3 and TRBJ2-7; 7 nucleotides match TRBD2. The CDR3 consists of 14 residues. V lost 2 bases and J lost 0; bases outside the gene matches: 1. Germline lookup yields CDR1 ENHRY and CDR2 SYGVKD. Here the CDR3 reads CAISESGNSYEQYF. The CDR3 nucleotides are TGTGCCATCAGTGAGAGCGGGAACTCCTACGAGCAGTACTTC.

This clonotype was seen at least ten times. The chain carries TRBV7-2 and TRBJ2-1, with D possibly matching TRBD1 (5 bases). Looked up from germline, CDR1 is SGHTA and CDR2 is FQGNSA. The length of the CDR3 is 14 residues. Trimming took off 5 bases at V and 5 bases at J, with 13 bases between the two ends. CDR3 in DNA: TGTGCCAGCAGCCCCAAGGTAGGGGACAATGAGCAGTTCTTC. This codes for CASSPKVGDNEQFF.

This clonotype was counted only a few times. The chain carries TRBV5-1 and TRBJ2-3; 15 bases line up with TRBD2. Trimming removed 5 bases from V and 4 bases from J; junction bases left unmatched: 14. CDR3 size: 19 residues. Per germline, CDR1 SGHRS and CDR2 YFSETQ. The CDR3 spells CASSSPGGLAGGPADTQYF. In nucleotides, the CDR3 is TGCGCCAGCAGTTCCCCCGGAGGACTAGCGGGAGGGCCCGCAGATACGCAGTATTTT. Combining the CDR3 with reference TRBV5-1 and TRBJ2-3 gives the whole variable domain KAGVTQTPRYLIKTRGQQVTLSCSPISGHRSVSWYQQTPGQGLQFLFEYFSETQRNKGNFPGRFSGRQFSNSRSEMNVSTLELGDSALYLCASSSPGGLAGGPADTQYFGPGTRLTVL.

This clonotype was counted a few times. V gene TRBV6-5 combines with J gene TRBJ1-2, with 9 bases aligning to TRBD1. The CDR3 spans 17 residues. V gave up 0 bases and J gave up 0 bases; unmatched junction bases: 5. Germline assignment: CDR1 MNHEY and CDR2 SVGAGI. In DNA, the CDR3 is TGTGCCAGCAGTTACTCGAGGGACAGGGCGGCTAACTATGGCTACACCTTC. Protein: CASSYSRDRAANYGYTF.

This clonotype was detected ten times or more. The rearrangement uses TRBV28 and TRBJ2-5; 10 nucleotides agree with TRBD1. Germline values: CDR1 MDHEN, CDR2 SYDVKM. CDR3 length: 15 amino acids. V trimming: 5 bases; J trimming: 5 bases; junction bases outside the gene matches: 8. The CDR3 DNA follows: TGTGCCAGCAGTCAACAGACAGGGGGCGTTGAGACCCAGTACTTC. Its protein product is CASSQQTGGVETQYF. Full variable domain (outside the CDR3, taken from reference TRBV28 and TRBJ2-5): DVKVTQSSRYLVKRTGEKVFLECVQDMDHENMFWYRQDPGLGLRLIYFSYDVKMKEKGDIPEGYSVSREKKERFSLILESASTNQTSMYLCASSQQTGGVETQYFGPGTRLLVL.

This clonotype was recorded a few times. V gene TRBV29-1 combines with J gene TRBJ1-3; D uncertain. V was cut by 6 bases and J by 0 bases, with 18 bases left in between. CDR1 is SQVTM, CDR2 ANQGSEA, per germline. This CDR3 is built from 16 residues. The CDR3 bases are TGCAGCGTCGGAGACGCCCCGGGGAGCTCTGGAAACACCATATATTTT. This codes for CSVGDAPGSSGNTIYF.

The chain carries TRBV6-5 and TRBJ2-2; TRBD2 matches at 11 bases. V shed 6 bases, J shed 4 bases, and the junction held 19 bases outside the gene matches. This CDR3 is 20 amino acids long. From germline, CDR1 is MNHEY and CDR2 SVGAGI. For the CDR3, the DNA is TGTGCCAGCAGCCCCAAACCGACGGGACTAGCGGAGGGGAGCACCGGGGAGCTGTTTTTT. Translated: CASSPKPTGLAEGSTGELFF.

By share of the sample, this clonotype is medium-sized (0.01 to 0.1%). This chain connects TRBV7-2 to TRBJ2-3; 9 bases are a match to TRBD1. V trimming: 5 bases; J trimming: 2 bases; junction bases outside the gene matches: 8. CDR1 is SGHTA and CDR2 is FQGNSA in the germline V gene. This CDR3 is 16 amino acids long. The CDR3 nucleotides read TGTGCCAGCAGCCCCAGCGGGACAGGGCTCACAGATACGCAGTATTTT. Translating it yields CASSPSGTGLTDTQYF. The whole variable domain, remainder taken from reference TRBV7-2 and TRBJ2-3, is GAGVSQSPSNKVTEKGKDVELRCDPISGHTALYWYRQSLGQGLEFLIYFQGNSAPDKSGLPSDRFSAERTGGSVSTLTIQRTQQEDSAVYLCASSPSGTGLTDTQYFGPGTRLTVL.

The CDR3 sequence is CASSGGSGMGELFF. The CDR3 DNA is TGCGCCAGCAGTGGGGGTAGCGGGATGGGGGAGCTGTTTTTT. This chain connects TRBV10-2 to TRBJ2-2, with TRBD2 matching 8 bases. After removal of 4 bases from V and 8 bases from J, the junction contained 6 bases not matched to a gene. The V gene's germline CDR1 is WSHSY and CDR2 SAAADI. This CDR3 has 14 residues.

The genes are TRBV27 and TRBJ2-5; maybe TRBD2 (6 bases). Germline loops: CDR1 MNHEY, CDR2 SMNVEV (reference sequence). The V and J ends lost 3 bases and 5 bases respectively, with 13 bases between them. This CDR3 comprises 14 residues. This CDR3 reads CASSFGGSQETQYF. CDR3 sequence (DNA): TGTGCCAGCAGTTTCGGGGGTTCGCAGGAGACCCAGTACTTC.

The chain couples TRBV7-9 to TRBJ2-7; TRBD1 aligns across 8 bases. Trimming at V came to 2 bases and at J to 2 bases, leaving 11 bases not matched to a gene. The CDR3 runs 17 residues. Germline CDR1 reads SEHNR; CDR2 reads FQNEAQ (reference sequence). The CDR3 region has the DNA TGTGCCAGCAGCTTAAGGATCCGGACAGGGACACCCTACGAGCAGTACTTC. As protein: CASSLRIRTGTPYEQYF.

This chain links TRBV20-1 with TRBJ1-5; TRBD1 is a possible D gene (6 bases). This CDR3 comprises 15 residues. Germline loops: CDR1 DFQATT, CDR2 SNEGSKA (reference sequence). The V end was cut by 0 bases, the J end by 4 bases, with 13 bases between. CDR3 loop: CSAREFETGNQPQHF. The DNA of the CDR3 is TGCAGTGCTAGAGAATTCGAGACAGGTAATCAGCCCCAGCATTTT.

The chain has TRBV6-5 and TRBJ1-2; tentative D call: TRBD1 (5 bases). Per germline, CDR1 MNHEY and CDR2 SVGAGI. V lost 5 bases and J 0 bases, leaving 10 bases between the germline ends. The CDR3 is made up of 14 amino acids. The CDR3 DNA sequence: TGTGCCAGCAGTCCTGGGGGGACTAACTATGGCTACACCTTC. Encoded protein: CASSPGGTNYGYTF.

This clonotype was seen ten or more times. V usage is TRBV28 and J usage is TRBJ1-5; D possibly corresponds to TRBD1 (6 bases). V dropped 4 bases and J dropped 0 bases, with 19 bases sitting between them. The CDR3 is made up of 18 amino acids. CDR1 MDHEN and CDR2 SYDVKM come from the germline V gene. The CDR3 reads CASSSLDSLVLSNQPQHF. The CDR3, as DNA: TGTGCCAGCAGTTCCCTGGACAGCCTAGTCCTTAGCAATCAGCCCCAGCATTTT.

This chain joins TRBV7-2 and TRBJ1-4; D remains unclear. The germline gives CDR1 SGHTA, CDR2 FQGNSA. This CDR3 comprises 14 residues. Trimming took off 5 bases at V and 8 bases at J, with 15 bases between the two ends. CDR3 sequence: CASSLEGAAEKLFF. As DNA, the CDR3 is TGTGCCAGCAGCCTAGAGGGCGCAGCCGAAAAACTGTTTTTT.

The chain couples TRBV11-2 to TRBJ2-5; the D is unclear. The CDR3 is 14 amino acids. Trimming shortened V by 1 base and J by 2 bases, and 8 bases separated the two germline ends. From germline, CDR1 is SGHAT and CDR2 FQNNGV. The CDR3 here is CASSLVPVQETQYF. The CDR3 DNA follows: TGTGCCAGCAGCTTAGTGCCAGTACAAGAGACCCAGTACTTC.

Many counts were recorded for this clonotype. V usage is TRBV10-3 and J usage is TRBJ2-1; possible D gene TRBD1, 5 bases. CDR1 ENHRY and CDR2 SYGVKD come from the germline V gene. This CDR3 has 11 residues. V lost 0 bases and J lost 15, with 9 bases in between. The CDR3: CAISESGDWFF. CDR3 coding DNA: TGTGCCATCAGTGAGTCAGGGGATTGGTTCTTC.

This clonotype has just a few counts. This rearrangement joins TRBV7-9 to TRBJ2-2; D is undetermined. Trimming left V 5 bases short and J 5 bases short, with 12 bases between. Germline loops: CDR1 SEHNR, CDR2 FQNEAQ (reference sequence). The length of the CDR3 is 14 residues. This CDR3 is CASSPPPRTGELFF. DNA of the CDR3: TGTGCCAGCAGCCCCCCCCCCAGAACCGGGGAGCTGTTTTTT.

This clonotype has just a few counts. This chain links TRBV7-8 with TRBJ1-1; D gene unclear. Germline assignment: CDR1 SGHVS and CDR2 FQNEAQ. Trimming cost V 5 bases and J 7 bases, with 11 bases left between them. This CDR3 is built from 12 residues. The CDR3 reads CASSHRDFEAFF. The CDR3 DNA sequence: TGTGCCAGCAGCCATCGAGACTTTGAAGCTTTCTTT.

The rearrangement joins TRBV7-9 to TRBJ2-3, with unresolved D. CDR3 length equals 16 residues. Germline CDR1 and CDR2: SEHNR and FQNEAQ (reference sequence). V gave up 5 bases and J gave up 0 bases, with 15 bases separating them. The CDR3 bases are TGTGCCAGCAGCCGAGGCCGCTGGCCTAGCACAGATACGCAGTATTTT. Translating gives CASSRGRWPSTDTQYF.

The J gene is TRBJ2-5, the V gene TRBV11-2, with 9 nucleotides matching TRBD2. The CDR3 length is 15 residues. Germline CDR1 is SGHAT and CDR2 is FQNNGV. The J segment lost 2 bases and the V segment lost 0 bases, leaving 1 base of the junction unmatched. CDR3 DNA: TGTGCCAGCAGCTTAGATCTAGCGGGACAAGAGACCCAGTACTTC. Protein product: CASSLDLAGQETQYF.

This clonotype was detected a few times. The chain carries TRBV27 and TRBJ2-1; D unclear. CDR1 and CDR2 from the germline V gene are MNHEY and SMNVEV (reference sequence). V lost 5 bases and J 9 bases, leaving 11 bases between the germline ends. CDR3 length equals 12 residues. The CDR3 region is CASSGAVGEQFF. The DNA for the CDR3 is TGTGCCAGCAGTGGCGCAGTCGGTGAGCAGTTCTTC.